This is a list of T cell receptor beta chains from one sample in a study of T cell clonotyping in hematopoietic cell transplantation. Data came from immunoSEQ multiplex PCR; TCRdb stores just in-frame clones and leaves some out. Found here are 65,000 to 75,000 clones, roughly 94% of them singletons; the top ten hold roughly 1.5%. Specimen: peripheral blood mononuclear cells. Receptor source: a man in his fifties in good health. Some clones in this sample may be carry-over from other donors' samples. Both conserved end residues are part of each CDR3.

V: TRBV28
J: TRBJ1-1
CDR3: CASSFELQGTTEAFF

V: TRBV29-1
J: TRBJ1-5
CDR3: CSVGQGLQQPQHF

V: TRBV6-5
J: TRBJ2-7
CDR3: CASIGGTELSYEQYF

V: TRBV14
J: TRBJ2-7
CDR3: CASSLSGAASYEQYF

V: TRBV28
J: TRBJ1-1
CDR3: CASSPPRGMNTEAFF

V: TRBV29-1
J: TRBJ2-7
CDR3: CSVEGVGGRSYEQYF

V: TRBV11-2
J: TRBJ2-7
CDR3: CASSLALSYEQYF

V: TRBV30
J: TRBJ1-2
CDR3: CAWSGQGVRYGYTF

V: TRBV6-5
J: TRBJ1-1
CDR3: CASSYSPWGVNTEAFF

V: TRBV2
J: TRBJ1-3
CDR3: CASSAILTGGAGNTIYF

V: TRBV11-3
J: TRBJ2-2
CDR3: CASSLDRFGGADTGELFF

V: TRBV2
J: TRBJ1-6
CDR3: CASSGDRGQGGSPLHF

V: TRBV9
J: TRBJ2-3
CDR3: CASSVAGGLGTDTQYF

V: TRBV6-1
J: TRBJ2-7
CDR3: CAVRQGADEQYF

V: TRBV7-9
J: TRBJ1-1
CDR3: CASSLGRGTENTEAFF

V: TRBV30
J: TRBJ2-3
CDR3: CAWSPQGDRRGTQYF

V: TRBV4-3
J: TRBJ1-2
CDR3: CASRRDSNYGYTF

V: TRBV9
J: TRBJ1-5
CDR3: CASSAGQGSNQPQHF

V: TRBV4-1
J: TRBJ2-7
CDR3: CASSQGAGGKNEQYF

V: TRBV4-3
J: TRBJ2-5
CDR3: CASSQGGRPQETQYF

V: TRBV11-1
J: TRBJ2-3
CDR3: CASSLGGGADTQYF

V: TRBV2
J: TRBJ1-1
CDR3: CASDEDWVAFF

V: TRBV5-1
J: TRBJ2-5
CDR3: CASSLAAGVETQYF

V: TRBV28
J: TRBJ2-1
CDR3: CASSSTSAEQFF

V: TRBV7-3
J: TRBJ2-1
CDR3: CASSLRVGGPHNEQFF

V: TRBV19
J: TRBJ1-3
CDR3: CASTSKGWGQASGNTIYF

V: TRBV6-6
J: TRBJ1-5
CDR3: CASTQVRGALGHF

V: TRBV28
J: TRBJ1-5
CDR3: CASSFRFSGVQPQHF

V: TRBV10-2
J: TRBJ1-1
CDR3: CASRRDKNTEAFF

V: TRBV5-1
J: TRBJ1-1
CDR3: CASRSLVNTEAFF

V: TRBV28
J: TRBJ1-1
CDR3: CASNPSGRSNTEAFF

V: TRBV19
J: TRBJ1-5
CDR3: CASSIQGLQPQHF

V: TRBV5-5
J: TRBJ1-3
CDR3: CASSPLRQGATGNTIYF

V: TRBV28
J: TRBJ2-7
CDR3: CASSFARGREQYF

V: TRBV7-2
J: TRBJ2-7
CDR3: CASSLARANYEQYF

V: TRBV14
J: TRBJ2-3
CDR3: CASSLAGLAASTDTQYF

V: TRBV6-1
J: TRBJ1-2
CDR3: CASLPTGMSYGYTF

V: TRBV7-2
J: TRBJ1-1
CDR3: CASFEPGFKAFF

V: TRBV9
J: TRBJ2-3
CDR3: CASSVDSDRTQYF

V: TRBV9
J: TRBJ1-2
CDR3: CASSVGQLATYGYTF

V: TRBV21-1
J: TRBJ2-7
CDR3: CASSKAGQGELEQYF

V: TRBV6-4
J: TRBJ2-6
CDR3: CASSARTGARVLTF

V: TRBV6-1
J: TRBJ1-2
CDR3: CASSGLTGGRGYTF

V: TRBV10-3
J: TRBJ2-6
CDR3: CAISVVGAGANVLTF

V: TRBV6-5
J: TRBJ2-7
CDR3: CASSYFSGQGYEQYF

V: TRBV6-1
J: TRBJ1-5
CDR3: CASSENGWNQPQHF

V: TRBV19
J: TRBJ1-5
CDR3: CASRDNVGNQPQHF

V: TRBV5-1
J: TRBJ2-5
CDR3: CASSGGQGGETQYF

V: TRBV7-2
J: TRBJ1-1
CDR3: CASSFTAVKEAFF

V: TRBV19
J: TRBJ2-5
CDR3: CASSNPPGTQYF